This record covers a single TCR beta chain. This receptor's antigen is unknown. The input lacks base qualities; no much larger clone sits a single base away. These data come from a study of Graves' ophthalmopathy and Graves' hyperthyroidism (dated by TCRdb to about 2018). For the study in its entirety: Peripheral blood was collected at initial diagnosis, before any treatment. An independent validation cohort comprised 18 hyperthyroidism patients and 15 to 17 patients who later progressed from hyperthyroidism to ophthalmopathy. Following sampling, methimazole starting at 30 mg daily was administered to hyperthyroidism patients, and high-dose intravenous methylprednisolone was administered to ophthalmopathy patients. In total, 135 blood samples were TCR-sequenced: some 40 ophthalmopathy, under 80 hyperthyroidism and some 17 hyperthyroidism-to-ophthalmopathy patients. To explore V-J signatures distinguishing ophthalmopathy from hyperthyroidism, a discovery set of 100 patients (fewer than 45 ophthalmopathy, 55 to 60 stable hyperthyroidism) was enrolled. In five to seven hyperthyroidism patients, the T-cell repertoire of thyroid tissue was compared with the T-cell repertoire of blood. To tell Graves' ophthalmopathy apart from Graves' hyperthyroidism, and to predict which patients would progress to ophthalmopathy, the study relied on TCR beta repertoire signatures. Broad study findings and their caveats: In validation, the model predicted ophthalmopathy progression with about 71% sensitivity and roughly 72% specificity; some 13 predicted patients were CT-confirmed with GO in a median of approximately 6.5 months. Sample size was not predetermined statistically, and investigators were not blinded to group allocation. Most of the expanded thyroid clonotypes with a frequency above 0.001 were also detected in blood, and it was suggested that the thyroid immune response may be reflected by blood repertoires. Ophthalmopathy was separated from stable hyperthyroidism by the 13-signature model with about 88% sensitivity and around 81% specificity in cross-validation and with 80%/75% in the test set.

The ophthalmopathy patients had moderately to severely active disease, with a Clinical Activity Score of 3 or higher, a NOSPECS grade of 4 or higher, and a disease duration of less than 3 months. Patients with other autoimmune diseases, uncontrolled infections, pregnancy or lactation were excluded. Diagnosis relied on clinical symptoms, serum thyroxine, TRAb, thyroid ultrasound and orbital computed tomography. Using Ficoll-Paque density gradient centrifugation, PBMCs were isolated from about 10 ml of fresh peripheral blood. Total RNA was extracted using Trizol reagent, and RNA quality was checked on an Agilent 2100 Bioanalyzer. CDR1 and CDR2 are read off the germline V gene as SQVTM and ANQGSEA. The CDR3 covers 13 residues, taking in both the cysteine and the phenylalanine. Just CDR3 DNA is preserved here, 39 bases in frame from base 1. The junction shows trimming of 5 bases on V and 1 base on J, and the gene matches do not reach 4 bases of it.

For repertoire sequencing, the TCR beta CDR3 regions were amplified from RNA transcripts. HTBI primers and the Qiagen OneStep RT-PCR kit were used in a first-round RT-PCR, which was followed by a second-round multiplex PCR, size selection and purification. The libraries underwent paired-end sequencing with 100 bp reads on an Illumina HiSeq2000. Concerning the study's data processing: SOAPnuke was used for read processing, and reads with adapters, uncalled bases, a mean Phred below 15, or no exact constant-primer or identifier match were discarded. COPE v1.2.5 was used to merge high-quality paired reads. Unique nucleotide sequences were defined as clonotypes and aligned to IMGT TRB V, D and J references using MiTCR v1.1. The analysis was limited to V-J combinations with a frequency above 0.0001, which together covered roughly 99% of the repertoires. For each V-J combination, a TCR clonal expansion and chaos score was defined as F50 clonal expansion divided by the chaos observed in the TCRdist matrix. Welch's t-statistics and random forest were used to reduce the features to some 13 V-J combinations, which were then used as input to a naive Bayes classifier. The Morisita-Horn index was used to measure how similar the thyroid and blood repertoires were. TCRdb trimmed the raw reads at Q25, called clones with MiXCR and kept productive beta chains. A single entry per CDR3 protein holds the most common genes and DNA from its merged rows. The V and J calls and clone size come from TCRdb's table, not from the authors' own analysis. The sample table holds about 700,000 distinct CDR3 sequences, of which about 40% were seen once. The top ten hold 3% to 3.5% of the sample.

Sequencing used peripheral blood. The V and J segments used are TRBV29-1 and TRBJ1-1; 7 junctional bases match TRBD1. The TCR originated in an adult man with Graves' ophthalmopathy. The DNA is TGCAGCGTTACAAGGGGGCCGAACACTGAAGCTTTCTTT. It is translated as CSVTRGPNTEAFF. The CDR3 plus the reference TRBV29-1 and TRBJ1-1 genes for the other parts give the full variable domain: SAVISQKPSRDICQRGTSLTIQCQVDSQVTMMFWYRQQPGQSLTLIATANQGSEATYESGFVIDKFPISRPNLTFSTLTVSNMSPEDSSIYLCSVTRGPNTEAFFGQGTRLTVV.